The 5 T cell receptor beta chains listed next were all sequenced from one sample in a study of blood T cell repertoires in COVID-19. The data were produced by immunoSEQ multiplex PCR, yet TCRdb's version contains in-frame clones alone and is incomplete. The sample lists around 150,000 clones; approximately 82% were seen once. Sequencing was done on a sample of peripheral blood. The receptors originated from an elderly woman with acute or convalescent COVID-19.

The rearrangement uses TRBV28 and TRBJ1-6, with unresolved D. This CDR3 has 15 amino acids. Per the germline V gene, CDR1 is MDHEN and CDR2 is SYDVKM. Trimming removed 3 bases at V and 3 bases at J, with 9 bases between. CDR3 DNA sequence: TGTGCCAGCAGTTTTGCAGTCAGCTATAATTCACCCCTCCACTTT. Its protein product is CASSFAVSYNSPLHF.

CDR3 sequence reads: CASSTGVGEQFF. CDR3 nucleotides: TGTGCCAGCAGTACAGGGGTCGGGGAGCAGTTCTTC. The rearrangement uses TRBV28 and TRBJ2-1; 7 nucleotides match TRBD1. Germline values: CDR1 MDHEN, CDR2 SYDVKM. There are 12 residues in the CDR3. The V gene end was trimmed by 5 bases and the J gene end by 10 bases; junction bases not matched to a gene: 5.

The CDR3 protein is CASSSTGTDSYEQYF. The DNA of the CDR3 is TGTGCCAGCAGCTCGACCGGGACAGACTCCTACGAGCAGTACTTC. The rearrangement uses TRBV7-8 and TRBJ2-7; 7 nucleotides align to TRBD1. V shed 4 bases, J shed 0 bases, and the junction held 6 bases outside the gene matches. The CDR3 loop spans 15 amino acids. Germline CDR1 reads SGHVS; CDR2 reads FQNEAQ.

The chain uses TRBV5-1 and TRBJ2-5; 9 nucleotides align to TRBD2. Germline CDR1 SGHRS, CDR2 YFSETQ. The length of the CDR3 is 18 residues. V lost 4 bases and J lost 1; bases outside the gene matches: 14. CDR3 sequence (DNA): TGCGCCAGCAGCGTTGGAAGCTTGGCTAGCGGGGTCCAAGAGACCCAGTACTTC. Translated: CASSVGSLASGVQETQYF.

The rearrangement uses TRBV5-1 and TRBJ2-3; no clear D. This CDR3 has 14 residues. V gave up 0 bases and J gave up 3 bases, with 8 bases separating them. The germline CDR1 and CDR2 sequences are SGHRS and YFSETQ. The CDR3 sequence: CASSLGGGTDTQYF. DNA of the CDR3: TGCGCCAGCAGCTTGGGCGGCGGTACAGATACGCAGTATTTT.